These 30 T cell receptor beta chains originate from one sample sequenced in a study of blood T cell repertoires in COVID-19. Method: immunoSEQ multiplex PCR; TCRdb's copy keeps in-frame clones and lacks some. The sample contains approximately 270,000 clones, 86% of which appear only once. What was sequenced was peripheral blood. These receptors were obtained from a middle-aged man with active or convalescent COVID-19.

The chain links TRBV24-1 to TRBJ2-5, with 7 bases fitting TRBD1. The CDR3 spans 14 residues. CDR1 is KGHDR and CDR2 is SFDVKD in the germline V gene. The V gene end was trimmed by 4 bases and the J gene end by 2 bases; junction bases not matched to a gene: 3. CDR3 protein: CATSDPGQQETQYF. The CDR3, as DNA: TGTGCCACCAGTGACCCGGGACAGCAAGAGACCCAGTACTTC.

CDR3 DNA: TGTGCCAACAAACTAGCGGAGAACACAGATACGCAGTATTTT. Its translation: CANKLAENTDTQYF. The chain links TRBV2 to TRBJ2-3; 8 nucleotides line up with TRBD2. V lost 10 bases, J lost 2 bases, and 8 bases stayed unmatched. The CDR3 loop spans 14 amino acids. The germline gives CDR1 SNHLY, CDR2 FYNNEI.

The chain employs TRBV18 and TRBJ1-4; D possibly corresponds to TRBD1 (5 bases). Trimming removed 6 bases at V and 4 bases at J, with 15 bases between. Looked up from germline, CDR1 is KGHSH and CDR2 is LQKENI. This CDR3 has 15 amino acids. CDR3 sequence: CASSPGYSGNEKLFF. CDR3 DNA sequence: TGTGCCAGCTCTCCAGGGTACTCGGGTAATGAAAAACTGTTTTTT.

The rearrangement uses TRBV9 and TRBJ2-2, with unresolved D. This CDR3 has 13 amino acids. V was shortened by 6 bases and J by 6 bases, with 12 bases between the two germline ends. CDR1 and CDR2 from the germline V gene are SGDLS and YYNGEE. In DNA form, the CDR3 reads TGTGCCAGCACCTCCAGTCTGTCCGGGGAGCTGTTTTTT. Translation gives CASTSSLSGELFF.

The rearrangement joins TRBV5-6 to TRBJ2-5, with D possibly being TRBD2 (5 bases). The germline CDR1 and CDR2 sequences are SGHDT and YYEEEE. The CDR3 sequence is 13 residues long. With 4 bases removed from V and 5 bases from J, the gap between germline ends came to 12 bases. The CDR3 DNA follows: TGTGCCAGCAGCCTTCTCGGGGTGGAGACCCAGTACTTC. Residues: CASSLLGVETQYF.

The chain employs TRBV7-2 and TRBJ1-1, with TRBD1 matching 9 bases. This CDR3 spans 11 amino acids. J gave up 9 bases and V 10 bases, and 6 bases lay outside the gene matches. The germline gives CDR1 SGHTA, CDR2 FQGNSA. The CDR3: CAIRTGDKAFF. Here the CDR3 DNA reads TGTGCCATAAGGACAGGGGATAAAGCTTTCTTT.

The chain has TRBV5-4 and TRBJ1-4, with 7 bases that match TRBD1. Germline V gene lookup returns CDR1 SGHNT and CDR2 YYREEE (reference sequence). The ends lost 3 bases at V and 5 bases at J; junction bases unmatched: 4. This CDR3 has 14 residues. In nucleotides, the CDR3 is TGTGCCAGCAGCTGGGACAGATCAAATGAAAAACTGTTTTTT. This translates into CASSWDRSNEKLFF.

This rearrangement joins TRBV7-2 to TRBJ2-7; tentative D call: TRBD1 (6 bases). The CDR3 is made up of 15 amino acids. The ends were cut back, 0 bases at V and 3 bases at J, with 12 bases in the middle. Germline V CDR1 and CDR2: SGHTA, FQGNSA. The CDR3 region has the DNA TGTGCCAGCAGCTTAGCGGGGACACAAGTCTACGAGCAGTACTTC. Protein: CASSLAGTQVYEQYF. The whole variable domain, filled in from reference TRBV7-2 and TRBJ2-7, reads GAGVSQSPSNKVTEKGKDVELRCDPISGHTALYWYRQSLGQGLEFLIYFQGNSAPDKSGLPSDRFSAERTGGSVSTLTIQRTQQEDSAVYLCASSLAGTQVYEQYFGPGTRLTVT.

J is TRBJ1-2 and V is TRBV30; TRBD1 aligns across 7 bases. This CDR3 is built from 11 residues. Germline CDR1 reads GTSNPN; CDR2 reads SVGIG (reference sequence). The ends lost 6 bases at V and 8 bases at J; junction bases unmatched: 6. Written as DNA, the CDR3 is TGTGCCTGCGGGACAGTTCAGGGCTACACCTTC. It yields the protein CACGTVQGYTF.

CDR3 nucleotides: TGCGCCAGCAGCTTCGGACTAGCGGTGGCCAATGAGCAGTTCTTC. Translated: CASSFGLAVANEQFF. This rearrangement joins TRBV5-1 to TRBJ2-1, with 10 positions matching TRBD2. This CDR3 is built from 15 residues. Germline-derived CDR1 and CDR2 are SGHRS and YFSETQ. The V gene end was trimmed by 2 bases and the J gene end by 6 bases; junction bases not matched to a gene: 5. Full variable domain (rest looked up from reference TRBV5-1 and TRBJ2-1): KAGVTQTPRYLIKTRGQQVTLSCSPISGHRSVSWYQQTPGQGLQFLFEYFSETQRNKGNFPGRFSGRQFSNSRSEMNVSTLELGDSALYLCASSFGLAVANEQFFGPGTRLTVL.

The chain carries TRBV10-2 and TRBJ2-3, with TRBD1 matching over 7 bases. The germline V gene encodes CDR1 WSHSY and CDR2 SAAADI. The ends lost 3 bases at V and 11 bases at J; junction bases unmatched: 11. This CDR3 comprises 14 residues. The CDR3 loop reads CASSDYSTGREQYF. For the CDR3, the DNA is TGCGCCAGCAGTGACTACTCGACAGGGAGAGAGCAGTATTTT.

V and J are TRBV18 and TRBJ2-7; 7 positions match TRBD1. Germline trimming cut 8 bases from V and 6 bases from J; bases unmatched to any gene: 16. The CDR3 loop spans 15 amino acids. The V gene's germline CDR1 is KGHSH and CDR2 LQKENI. This CDR3 reads CASRSALSDRVEQYF. DNA of the CDR3: TGTGCCAGCCGATCCGCGCTAAGTGACAGGGTCGAGCAGTACTTC.

The rearrangement links TRBV2 to TRBJ1-5, with 9 bases matching TRBD1. The V gene end was trimmed by 8 bases and the J gene end by 5 bases; junction bases not matched to a gene: 10. Germline V CDR1 and CDR2: SNHLY, FYNNEI. The CDR3 has 15 amino acids. CDR3 region: CASQGSTGGYQPQHF. DNA of the CDR3: TGTGCCAGCCAGGGCTCGACAGGGGGTTATCAGCCCCAGCATTTT.

The gene calls are TRBV24-1 and TRBJ2-7; no clear D. Germline CDR1 KGHDR, CDR2 SFDVKD. The CDR3 runs 15 residues. Trimming removed 3 bases at V and 0 bases at J, with 11 bases between. The CDR3 sequence is CATSDPPRGSYEQYF. The CDR3 DNA reads TGTGCCACCAGTGATCCCCCCCGCGGCTCCTACGAGCAGTACTTC.

This chain joins TRBV9 and TRBJ1-2; 7 nucleotides line up with TRBD1. V dropped 4 bases and J dropped 6; count of bases not matched to a gene: 9. The CDR3 spans 14 residues. Germline V gene lookup returns CDR1 SGDLS and CDR2 YYNGEE. The CDR3 sequence is CASSLGRQGDGYTF. The CDR3 nucleotides read TGTGCCAGCAGCCTCGGACGGCAGGGGGATGGCTACACCTTC. Drawing the rest from reference TRBV9 and TRBJ1-2, the complete variable domain is DSGVTQTPKHLITATGQRVTLRCSPRSGDLSVYWYQQSLDQGLQFLIQYYNGEERAKGNILERFSAQQFPDLHSELNLSSLELGDSALYFCASSLGRQGDGYTFGSGTRLTVV.

This chain uses TRBV9 with TRBJ2-2; D not resolved. The CDR3 covers 14 residues. Germline CDR1 is SGDLS and CDR2 is YYNGEE. Trimming left V 0 bases short and J 3 bases short, with 6 bases between. The CDR3, as DNA: TGTGCCAGCAGCGTAGTTTCGGACACCGGGGAGCTGTTTTTT. This gives the protein CASSVVSDTGELFF. The full variable domain, rest sourced from reference TRBV9 and TRBJ2-2, is DSGVTQTPKHLITATGQRVTLRCSPRSGDLSVYWYQQSLDQGLQFLIQYYNGEERAKGNILERFSAQQFPDLHSELNLSSLELGDSALYFCASSVVSDTGELFFGEGSRLTVL.

V gene TRBV4-1 combines with J gene TRBJ2-1; D uncertain. The CDR3 has 15 residues. In germline, CDR1 is MGHRA, CDR2 YSYEKL. Trimming removed 1 base at V and 0 bases at J, with 7 bases between. The CDR3 here is CASSQGTGSYNEQFF. The CDR3 nucleotides are TGCGCCAGCAGCCAAGGTACCGGCTCCTACAATGAGCAGTTCTTC.

The CDR3 sequence: CASSPPGGQPQHF. CDR3 in DNA: TGTGCCAGCTCACCACCCGGGGGGCAGCCCCAGCATTTT. The chain has TRBV18 and TRBJ1-5; tentatively, D is TRBD1 (5 bases). The CDR3 is 13 amino acids. The germline V and J ends were trimmed by 0 bases and 7 bases, with 7 bases remaining between them. The germline gives CDR1 KGHSH, CDR2 LQKENI.

The rearrangement joins TRBV13 to TRBJ2-5, with D perhaps TRBD2 (7 bases). V lost 5 bases and J 2 bases, leaving 15 bases between the germline ends. Germline values: CDR1 PRHDT, CDR2 FYEKMQ (reference sequence). The CDR3 has 15 amino acids. The CDR3: CASSPQGRVQETQYF. As DNA, the CDR3 is TGTGCCAGCAGCCCGCAGGGGAGGGTTCAAGAGACCCAGTACTTC.

The chain joins TRBV19 to TRBJ2-3; TRBD2 agrees at 7 bases. The CDR3 totals 17 residues. CDR1 LNHDA and CDR2 SQIVND come from the germline V gene (reference sequence). After removal of 6 bases from V and 5 bases from J, the junction contained 17 bases not matched to a gene. The CDR3 DNA reads TGTGCCAGTAGCACGCTCGGGCCTAGCGGAGAATTAGATACGCAGTATTTT. Translating it yields CASSTLGPSGELDTQYF. The full variable domain, its missing parts supplied by reference TRBV19 and TRBJ2-3, is DGGITQSPKYLFRKEGQNVTLSCEQNLNHDAMYWYRQDPGQGLRLIYYSQIVNDFQKGDIAEGYSVSREKKESFPLTVTSAQKNPTAFYLCASSTLGPSGELDTQYFGPGTRLTVL.

The chain carries TRBV5-1 and TRBJ1-1; 9 positions match TRBD1. The CDR3 runs to 15 residues. The J segment lost 4 bases and the V segment lost 0 bases, leaving 4 bases of the junction unmatched. Per germline, CDR1 SGHRS and CDR2 YFSETQ. The CDR3 DNA is TGCGCCAGCAGCTTGGTAGGGACAGGGACCACTGAAGCTTTCTTT. Encoded protein: CASSLVGTGTTEAFF.

The genes are TRBV11-2 and TRBJ2-2; unclear D gene. Between the trimmed V and J ends, which lost 6 bases and 3 bases, there was a span of 11 bases. The CDR3 has 14 residues. Germline CDR1 reads SGHAT; CDR2 reads FQNNGV. This CDR3 reads CASRERGDTGELFF. The CDR3 nucleotides are TGTGCCAGCAGAGAAAGAGGCGACACCGGGGAGCTGTTTTTT. Full variable domain (outside the CDR3, taken from reference TRBV11-2 and TRBJ2-2): EAGVAQSPRYKIIEKRQSVAFWCNPISGHATLYWYQQILGQGPKLLIQFQNNGVVDDSQLPKDRFSAERLKGVDSTLKIQPAKLEDSAVYLCASRERGDTGELFFGEGSRLTVL.

This rearrangement joins TRBV6-5 to TRBJ1-1; unclear D gene. This CDR3 has 14 residues. Germline V gene lookup returns CDR1 MNHEY and CDR2 SVGAGI. Trimming took 7 bases from V and 1 from J, leaving 13 bases between them. The CDR3 nucleotides are TGTGCCAGCACGCTCGGAGGGAAGAACACTGAAGCTTTCTTT. Translating it yields CASTLGGKNTEAFF.

This chain links TRBV10-3 with TRBJ2-2, with TRBD1 as a possible D gene (6 bases). Deletions cut 6 bases from V and 5 bases from J, with 13 bases between. The CDR3 consists of 14 residues. Germline V gene sequence: CDR1 ENHRY, CDR2 SYGVKD. CDR3 DNA sequence: TGTGCCATCAGAGAGCCCGGGACAACCGGGGAGCTGTTTTTT. Protein sequence: CAIREPGTTGELFF.

The chain has TRBV9 and TRBJ2-7, with D tentatively TRBD2 (5 bases). CDR3 length equals 14 residues. Germline assignment: CDR1 SGDLS and CDR2 YYNGEE. Trimming cost V 3 bases and J 1 base, with 11 bases left between them. CDR3 sequence: CASSAAAGSYEQYF. As DNA, the CDR3 is TGTGCCAGCAGCGCCGCGGCGGGTTCCTACGAGCAGTACTTC.

The chain employs TRBV19 and TRBJ1-3; unclear D gene. This CDR3 is 13 amino acids long. From germline, CDR1 is LNHDA and CDR2 SQIVND (reference sequence). V dropped 5 bases and J dropped 0 bases, with 5 bases sitting between them. In DNA form, the CDR3 reads TGTGCCAGTAGTGTCAGCTCTGGAAACACCATATATTTT. This encodes CASSVSSGNTIYF. The whole variable domain, filled in from reference TRBV19 and TRBJ1-3, reads DGGITQSPKYLFRKEGQNVTLSCEQNLNHDAMYWYRQDPGQGLRLIYYSQIVNDFQKGDIAEGYSVSREKKESFPLTVTSAQKNPTAFYLCASSVSSGNTIYFGEGSWLTVV.

The chain combines TRBV28 with TRBJ2-3; D ambiguous. CDR1 is MDHEN and CDR2 is SYDVKM in the germline V gene. The CDR3 loop spans 14 amino acids. Deletions cut 6 bases from V and 1 base from J, with 11 bases between. CDR3 sequence (DNA): TGTGCCAGCAGCCCCTTCGTCGGCACAGATACGCAGTATTTT. Translating gives CASSPFVGTDTQYF.

This chain connects TRBV5-1 to TRBJ2-1; the D gene is possibly TRBD2 (6 bases). From germline, CDR1 is SGHRS and CDR2 YFSETQ. V was trimmed by 3 bases and J by 3 bases, leaving 13 bases between them. The CDR3 sequence is 15 residues long. The CDR3 region is CASSSTTDYYNEQFF. The CDR3, as DNA: TGCGCCAGCAGCTCCACCACGGACTACTACAATGAGCAGTTCTTC.

The chain couples TRBV5-1 to TRBJ1-1, with 7 bases aligning to TRBD1. After removal of 5 bases from V and 1 base from J, the junction contained 5 bases not matched to a gene. Germline CDR1 is SGHRS and CDR2 is YFSETQ. This CDR3 region has 14 residues. This CDR3 reads CASSRGPSNTEAFF. CDR3 DNA: TGCGCCAGCAGTAGGGGGCCATCGAACACTGAAGCTTTCTTT. Looking up the rest from reference TRBV5-1 and TRBJ1-1 gives the full variable domain: KAGVTQTPRYLIKTRGQQVTLSCSPISGHRSVSWYQQTPGQGLQFLFEYFSETQRNKGNFPGRFSGRQFSNSRSEMNVSTLELGDSALYLCASSRGPSNTEAFFGQGTRLTVV.

The chain is built from TRBV12-3 or TRBV12-4 and TRBJ2-1; D is possibly TRBD1 (6 bases). With 8 bases removed from V and 10 bases from J, the gap between germline ends came to 18 bases. There are 13 residues in the CDR3. CDR3 nucleotide sequence: TGTGCCAGCGGCTGGGCCCCACAGGGAGAGCAGTTCTTC. Translating it yields CASGWAPQGEQFF.